The clone carrying this T cell receptor (beta chain) was seen a single time. The length of the CDR3 is 14 residues. The V gene end was trimmed by 0 bases and the J gene end by 5 bases; junction bases not matched to a gene: 0. The germline V gene has CDR1 MNHEY and CDR2 SMNVEV (reference sequence). The authors extracted RNA and reverse transcribed it into cDNA as the sequencing template. Measured with immunoSEQ multiplex PCR; TCRdb has only the in-frame clones, and not every one. The sample lists 150,000 or so clones, 45% to 55% occurring once. This specimen comes from a study of CD8+ T cells in alopecia areata. Turning to the study itself: Tofacitinib dosing lasted 6 to 18 months, which was then followed by 6 months off drug.

The genes are TRBV27 and TRBJ2-1; TRBD1 aligns across 8 bases. This TCR was recovered from a human donor with alopecia areata. The sequencing here drew on CD8+ T cells sorted from blood, taken at week 0. CDR3 nucleotides: TGTGCCAGCAGTTTATCGACAGGGGACAATGAGCAGTTCTTC. Amino acids: CASSLSTGDNEQFF.